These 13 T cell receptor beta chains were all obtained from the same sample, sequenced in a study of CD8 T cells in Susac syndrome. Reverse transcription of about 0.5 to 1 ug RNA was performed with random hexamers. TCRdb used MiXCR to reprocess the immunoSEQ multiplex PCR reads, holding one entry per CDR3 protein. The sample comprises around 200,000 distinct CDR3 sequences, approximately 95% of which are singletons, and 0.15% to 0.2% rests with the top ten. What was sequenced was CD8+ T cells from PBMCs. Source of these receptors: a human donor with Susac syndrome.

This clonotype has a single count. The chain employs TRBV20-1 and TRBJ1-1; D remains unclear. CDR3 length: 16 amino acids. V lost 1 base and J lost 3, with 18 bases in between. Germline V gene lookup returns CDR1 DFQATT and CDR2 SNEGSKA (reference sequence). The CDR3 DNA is TGCAGTGCTAGAGTCGAGTCGGGGTACGAGGACACTGAAGCTTTCTTT. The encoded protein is CSARVESGYEDTEAFF.

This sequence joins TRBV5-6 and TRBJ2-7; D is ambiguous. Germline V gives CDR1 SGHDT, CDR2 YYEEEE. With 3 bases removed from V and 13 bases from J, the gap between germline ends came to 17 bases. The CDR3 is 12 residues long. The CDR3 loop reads CASSSTVQKFYF. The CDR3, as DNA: TGTGCCAGCAGCTCGACCGTCCAGAAGTTTTACTTC.

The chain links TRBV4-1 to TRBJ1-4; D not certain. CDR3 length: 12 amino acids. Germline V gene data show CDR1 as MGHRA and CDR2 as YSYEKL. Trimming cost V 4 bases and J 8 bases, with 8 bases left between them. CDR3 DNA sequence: TGCGCCAGCAGCCCGGATCTGGAAAAACTGTTTTTT. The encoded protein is CASSPDLEKLFF.

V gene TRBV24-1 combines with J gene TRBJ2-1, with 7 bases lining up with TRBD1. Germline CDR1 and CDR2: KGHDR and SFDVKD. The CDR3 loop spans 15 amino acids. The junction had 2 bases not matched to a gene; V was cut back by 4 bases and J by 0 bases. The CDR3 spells CATSEGTDSYNEQFF. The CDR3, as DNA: TGTGCCACCAGTGAAGGGACAGACTCCTACAATGAGCAGTTCTTC.

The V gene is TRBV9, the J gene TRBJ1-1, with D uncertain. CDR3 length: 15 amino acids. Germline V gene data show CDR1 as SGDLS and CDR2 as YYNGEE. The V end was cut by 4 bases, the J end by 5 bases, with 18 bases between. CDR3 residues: CASSPASGGWTEAFF. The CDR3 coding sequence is TGTGCCAGCAGCCCAGCAAGTGGAGGTTGGACTGAAGCTTTCTTT.

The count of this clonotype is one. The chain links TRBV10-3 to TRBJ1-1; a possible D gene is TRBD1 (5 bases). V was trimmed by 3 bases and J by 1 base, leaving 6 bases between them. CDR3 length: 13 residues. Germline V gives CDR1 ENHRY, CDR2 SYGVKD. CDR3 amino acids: CAISDGQNTEAFF. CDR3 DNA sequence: TGTGCCATCAGTGACGGACAGAACACTGAAGCTTTCTTT.

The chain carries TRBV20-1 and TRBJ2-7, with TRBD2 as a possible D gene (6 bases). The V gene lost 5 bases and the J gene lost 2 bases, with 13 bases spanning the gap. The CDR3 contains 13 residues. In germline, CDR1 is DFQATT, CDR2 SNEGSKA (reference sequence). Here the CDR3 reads CSAFRERAYEQYF. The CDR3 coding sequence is TGCAGTGCTTTCCGCGAGCGGGCCTACGAGCAGTACTTC.

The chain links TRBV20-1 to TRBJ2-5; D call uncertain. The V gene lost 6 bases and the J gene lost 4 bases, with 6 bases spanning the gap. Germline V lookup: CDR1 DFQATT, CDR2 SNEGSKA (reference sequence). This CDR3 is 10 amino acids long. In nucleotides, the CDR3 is TGCAGTGCCCGAGGAGAGACCCAGTACTTC. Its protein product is CSARGETQYF.

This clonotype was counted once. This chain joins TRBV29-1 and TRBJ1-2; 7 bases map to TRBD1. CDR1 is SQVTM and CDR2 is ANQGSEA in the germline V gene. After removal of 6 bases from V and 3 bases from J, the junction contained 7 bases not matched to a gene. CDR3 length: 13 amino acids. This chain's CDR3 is CSVVTGLDYGYTF. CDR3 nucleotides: TGCAGCGTCGTGACAGGGCTGGACTATGGCTACACCTTC.

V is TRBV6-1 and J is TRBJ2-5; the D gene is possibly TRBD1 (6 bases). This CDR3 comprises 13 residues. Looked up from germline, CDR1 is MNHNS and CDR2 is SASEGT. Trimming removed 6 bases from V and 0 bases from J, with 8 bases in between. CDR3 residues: CASRRTDQETQYF. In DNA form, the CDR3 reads TGTGCCAGCAGGAGGACAGACCAAGAGACCCAGTACTTC.

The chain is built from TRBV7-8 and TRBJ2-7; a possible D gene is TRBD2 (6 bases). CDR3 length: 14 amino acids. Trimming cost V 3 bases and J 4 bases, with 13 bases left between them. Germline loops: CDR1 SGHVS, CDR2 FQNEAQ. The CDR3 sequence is CASSFAGRSYEQYF. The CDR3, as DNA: TGTGCCAGCAGCTTCGCAGGGAGGAGTTACGAGCAGTACTTC. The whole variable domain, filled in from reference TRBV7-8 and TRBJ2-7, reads GAGVSQSPRYKVAKRGQDVALRCDPISGHVSLFWYQQALGQGPEFLTYFQNEAQLDKSGLPSDRFFAERPEGSVSTLKIQRTQQEDSAVYLCASSFAGRSYEQYFGPGTRLTVT.

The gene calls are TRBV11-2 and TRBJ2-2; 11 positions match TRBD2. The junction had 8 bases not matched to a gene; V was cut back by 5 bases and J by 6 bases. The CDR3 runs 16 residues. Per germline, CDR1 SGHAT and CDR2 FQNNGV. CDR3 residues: CASSPTYSGGAGELFF. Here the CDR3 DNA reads TGTGCCAGCAGCCCCACTTATAGCGGGGGGGCCGGGGAGCTGTTTTTT. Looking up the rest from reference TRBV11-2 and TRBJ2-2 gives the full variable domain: EAGVAQSPRYKIIEKRQSVAFWCNPISGHATLYWYQQILGQGPKLLIQFQNNGVVDDSQLPKDRFSAERLKGVDSTLKIQPAKLEDSAVYLCASSPTYSGGAGELFFGEGSRLTVL.

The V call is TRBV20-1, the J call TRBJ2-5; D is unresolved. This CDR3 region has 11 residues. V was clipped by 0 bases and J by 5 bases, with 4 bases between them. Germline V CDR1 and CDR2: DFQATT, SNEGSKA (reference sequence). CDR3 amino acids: CSARDGETQYF. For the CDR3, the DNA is TGCAGTGCTAGAGATGGCGAGACCCAGTACTTC.